What follows are 10 T cell receptor beta chains derived from one specimen sequenced in a study of cytomegalovirus exposure and HLA in healthy donors. With 60 Vbeta and 13 Jbeta primers, the PCR was carried out. The table came from immunoSEQ multiplex PCR; TCRdb's copy has only in-frame clones and leaves some out. The table has 110,000 to 150,000 clones, 68% seen once; the top ten hold roughly 4%. Sequenced material: PBMCs. The receptors were gathered from a man between 60 and 75 years old in good health and CMV-seronegative.

This chain links TRBV14 with TRBJ2-1; D may be TRBD2 (6 bases). CDR1 is SGHDN and CDR2 is FVKESK in the germline V gene. Trimming cost V 4 bases and J 0 bases, with 16 bases left between them. The CDR3 is 17 residues long. CDR3 coding DNA: TGTGCCAGCAGCCCGCGCAGTTTCGGGAGCTCCTACAATGAGCAGTTCTTC. It yields the protein CASSPRSFGSSYNEQFF.

The rearrangement uses TRBV6-6 and TRBJ2-3, with D possibly matching TRBD2 (5 bases). V lost 0 bases, J lost 4 bases, and 11 bases lay in between. The CDR3 consists of 15 residues. Germline assignment: CDR1 MNHNY and CDR2 SVGAGI (reference sequence). CDR3 in DNA: TGTGCCAGCAGTTACTCGAGGGAACTCGCAGATACGCAGTATTTT. Translation gives CASSYSRELADTQYF.

This clone was seen once. This sequence joins TRBV7-8 and TRBJ2-7; D call uncertain. CDR1 and CDR2 (germline): SGHVS, FQNEAQ. The CDR3 length is 18 residues. V lost 1 base, J lost 2 bases, and 21 bases lay in between. CDR3 protein: CASSLGYNEVLRAYEQYF. DNA of the CDR3: TGTGCCAGCAGCTTAGGGTACAACGAGGTCCTCCGAGCCTACGAGCAGTACTTC.

V gene TRBV27 combines with J gene TRBJ1-6; the match to TRBD1 covers 7 bases. After removal of 2 bases from V and 6 bases from J, the junction contained 4 bases not matched to a gene. Germline V lookup: CDR1 MNHEY, CDR2 SMNVEV (reference sequence). The CDR3 runs 15 residues. CDR3 in DNA: TGTGCCAGCAGTTTACTGACAGGGACTAATTCACCCCTCCACTTT. Translating gives CASSLLTGTNSPLHF.

J is TRBJ2-7 and V is TRBV4-1; D possibly corresponds to TRBD2 (6 bases). This CDR3 spans 15 amino acids. V gave up 2 bases and J gave up 3 bases, with 14 bases separating them. In germline, CDR1 is MGHRA, CDR2 YSYEKL. The CDR3 DNA reads as TGCGCCAGCAGCCAAACGACTAGTAGGAGCTACGAGCAGTACTTC. As protein: CASSQTTSRSYEQYF.

The V gene is TRBV7-9, the J gene TRBJ2-5, with a weak D call TRBD1 (5 bases). CDR3 length equals 15 residues. Trimming removed 0 bases at V and 4 bases at J, with 12 bases between. Germline lookup yields CDR1 SEHNR and CDR2 FQNEAQ (reference sequence). CDR3 DNA sequence: TGTGCCAGCAGCTTAGCCAACAGTGGGGCAGAGACCCAGTACTTC. The encoded protein is CASSLANSGAETQYF.

DNA of the CDR3: TGCGCCAGCAGTGGGGGGCAGATCTACAATGAGCAGTTCTTC. Its protein product is CASSGGQIYNEQFF. V is TRBV10-1 and J is TRBJ2-1, with D maybe TRBD1 (6 bases). The CDR3 is made up of 14 amino acids. V was trimmed by 4 bases and J by 3 bases, leaving 10 bases between them. Germline V gene lookup returns CDR1 WNHNN and CDR2 SYGVQD (reference sequence).

This clone was picked up a small number of times. This sequence joins TRBV14 and TRBJ1-2; the match to TRBD1 covers 8 bases. The CDR3 is 18 residues long. Germline-derived CDR1 and CDR2 are SGHDN and FVKESK. The J segment lost 3 bases and the V segment lost 1 base, leaving 13 bases of the junction unmatched. This chain's CDR3 is CASSQGRSGGAVDYGYTF. The CDR3, as DNA: TGTGCCAGCAGCCAAGGAAGGTCAGGGGGCGCGGTCGACTATGGCTACACCTTC.

The V and J genes are TRBV7-6 and TRBJ2-7; the match to TRBD2 covers 10 bases. The CDR3 is 22 amino acids. J lost 0 bases, V lost 5 bases, and 25 bases had no gene match. The germline V gene has CDR1 SGHVS and CDR2 FNYEAQ. The CDR3 DNA sequence: TGTGCCAGCAGCCGCTTGGCTGACGCTCTCGATTCCAGCGGGAGGGACTCCTACGAGCAGTACTTC. This gives the protein CASSRLADALDSSGRDSYEQYF.

V is TRBV7-8 and J is TRBJ2-7; 7 bases fit TRBD1. CDR3 size: 15 residues. Looked up from germline, CDR1 is SGHVS and CDR2 is FQNEAQ. The V gene end was trimmed by 1 base and the J gene end by 5 bases; junction bases not matched to a gene: 8. The CDR3 sequence is CASSLDWQGTDEQYF. The CDR3 coding sequence is TGTGCCAGCAGCTTAGACTGGCAGGGGACAGACGAGCAGTACTTC.